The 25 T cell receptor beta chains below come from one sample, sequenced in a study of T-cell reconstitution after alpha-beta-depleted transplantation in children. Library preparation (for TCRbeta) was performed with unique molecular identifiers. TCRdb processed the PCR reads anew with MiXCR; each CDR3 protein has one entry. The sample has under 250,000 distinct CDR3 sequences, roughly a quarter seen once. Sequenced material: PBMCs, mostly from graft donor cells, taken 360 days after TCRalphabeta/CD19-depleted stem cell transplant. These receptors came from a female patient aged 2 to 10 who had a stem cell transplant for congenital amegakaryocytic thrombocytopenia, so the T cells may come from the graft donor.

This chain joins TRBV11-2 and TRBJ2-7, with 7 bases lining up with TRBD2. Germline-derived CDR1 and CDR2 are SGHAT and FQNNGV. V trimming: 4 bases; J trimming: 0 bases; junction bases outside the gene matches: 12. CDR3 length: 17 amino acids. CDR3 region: CASSSQHQGTTSYEQYF. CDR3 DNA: TGTGCCAGCAGCTCCCAACACCAAGGGACTACCTCCTACGAGCAGTACTTC.

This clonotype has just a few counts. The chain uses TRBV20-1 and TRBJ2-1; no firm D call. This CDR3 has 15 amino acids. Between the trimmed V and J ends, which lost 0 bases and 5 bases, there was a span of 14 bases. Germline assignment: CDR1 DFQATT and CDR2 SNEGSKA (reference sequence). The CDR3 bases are TGCAGTGCTAGAGATCCTTGGAATGATAACAATGAGCAGTTCTTC. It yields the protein CSARDPWNDNNEQFF.

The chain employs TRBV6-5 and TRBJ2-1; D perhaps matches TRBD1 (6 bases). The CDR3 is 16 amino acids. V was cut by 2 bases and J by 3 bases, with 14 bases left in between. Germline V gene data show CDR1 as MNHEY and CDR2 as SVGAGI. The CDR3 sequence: CASSYTDLGHYNEQFF. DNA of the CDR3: TGTGCCAGCAGTTACACCGACTTGGGACACTACAATGAGCAGTTCTTC.

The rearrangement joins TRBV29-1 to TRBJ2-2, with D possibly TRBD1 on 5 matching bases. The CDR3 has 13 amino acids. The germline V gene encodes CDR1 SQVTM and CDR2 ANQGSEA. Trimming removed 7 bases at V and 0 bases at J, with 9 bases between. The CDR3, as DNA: TGCAGCGCGGCAGGGACGAACACCGGGGAGCTGTTTTTT. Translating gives CSAAGTNTGELFF.

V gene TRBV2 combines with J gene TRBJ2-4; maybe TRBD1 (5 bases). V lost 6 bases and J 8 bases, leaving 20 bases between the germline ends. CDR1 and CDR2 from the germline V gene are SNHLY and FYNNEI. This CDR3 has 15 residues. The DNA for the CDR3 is TGTGCCAGCAGGCACAGGCCCCCCCGAAGGGACATTCAGTACTTC. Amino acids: CASRHRPPRRDIQYF.

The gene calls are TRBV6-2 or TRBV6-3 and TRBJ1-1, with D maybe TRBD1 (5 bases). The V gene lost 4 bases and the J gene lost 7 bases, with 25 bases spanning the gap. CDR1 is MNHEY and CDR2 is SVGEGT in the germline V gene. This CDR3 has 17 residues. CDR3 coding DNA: TGTGCCAGCAGTTCAGGTTGGAGGGAATCAGGGCGCCGTGAAGCTTTCTTT. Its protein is CASSSGWRESGRREAFF.

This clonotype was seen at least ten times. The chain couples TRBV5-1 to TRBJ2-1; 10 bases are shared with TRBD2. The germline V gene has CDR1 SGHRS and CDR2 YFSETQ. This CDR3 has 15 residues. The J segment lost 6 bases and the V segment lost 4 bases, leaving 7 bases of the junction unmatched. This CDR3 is CASSLSGGAINEQFF. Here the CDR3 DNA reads TGCGCCAGCAGCCTAAGCGGGGGGGCCATCAATGAGCAGTTCTTC. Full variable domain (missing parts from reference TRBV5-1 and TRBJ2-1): KAGVTQTPRYLIKTRGQQVTLSCSPISGHRSVSWYQQTPGQGLQFLFEYFSETQRNKGNFPGRFSGRQFSNSRSEMNVSTLELGDSALYLCASSLSGGAINEQFFGPGTRLTVL.

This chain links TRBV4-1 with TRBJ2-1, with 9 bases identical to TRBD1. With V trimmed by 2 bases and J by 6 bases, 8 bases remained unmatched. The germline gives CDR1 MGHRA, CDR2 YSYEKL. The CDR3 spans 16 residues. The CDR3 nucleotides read TGCGCCAGCAGCCAACCTACCCGGGACAGGGTCAATGAGCAGTTCTTC. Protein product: CASSQPTRDRVNEQFF.

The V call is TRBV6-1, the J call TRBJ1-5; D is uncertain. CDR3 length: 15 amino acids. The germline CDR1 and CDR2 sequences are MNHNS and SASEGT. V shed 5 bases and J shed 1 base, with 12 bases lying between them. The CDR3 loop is CASSPTWGSNQPQHF. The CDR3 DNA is TGTGCCAGCAGTCCAACCTGGGGAAGCAATCAGCCCCAGCATTTT.

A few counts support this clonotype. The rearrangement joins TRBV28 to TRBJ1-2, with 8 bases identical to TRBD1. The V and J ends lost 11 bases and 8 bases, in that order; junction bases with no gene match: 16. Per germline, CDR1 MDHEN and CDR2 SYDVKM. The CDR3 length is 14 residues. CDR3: CAVGLGQAIGGYTF. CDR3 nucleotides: TGTGCCGTAGGTTTGGGACAGGCAATAGGCGGCTACACCTTC.

CDR3 sequence (DNA): TGTGCCAGCAGTGAAAATACGCAGTATTTT. This codes for CASSENTQYF. This sequence joins TRBV2 and TRBJ2-3, with D hard to call. Trimming took off 2 bases at V and 7 bases at J, with 1 base between the two ends. The CDR3 is 10 residues long. CDR1 is SNHLY, CDR2 FYNNEI, per germline.

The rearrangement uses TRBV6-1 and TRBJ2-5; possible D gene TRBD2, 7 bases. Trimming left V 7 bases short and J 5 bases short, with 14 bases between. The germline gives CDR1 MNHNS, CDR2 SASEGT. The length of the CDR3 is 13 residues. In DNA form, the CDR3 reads TGTGCCAGCAAGAGGGGGGGTTGGGAGACCCAGTACTTC. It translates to CASKRGGWETQYF.

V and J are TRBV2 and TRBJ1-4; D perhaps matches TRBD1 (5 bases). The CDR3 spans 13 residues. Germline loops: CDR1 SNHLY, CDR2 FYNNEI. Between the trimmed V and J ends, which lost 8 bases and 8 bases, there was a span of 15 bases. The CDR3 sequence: CASATGTQEKLFF. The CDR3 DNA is TGTGCCAGCGCGACCGGGACCCAAGAAAAACTGTTTTTT.

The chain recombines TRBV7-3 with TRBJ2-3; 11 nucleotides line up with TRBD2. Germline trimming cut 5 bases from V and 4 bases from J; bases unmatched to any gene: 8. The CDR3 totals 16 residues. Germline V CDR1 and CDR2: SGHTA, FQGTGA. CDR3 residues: CASSLSVAGGPDTQYF. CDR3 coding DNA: TGTGCCAGCAGCCTTTCCGTAGCGGGAGGGCCAGATACGCAGTATTTT.

The CDR3 here is CASIPGIDYGYTF. CDR3 nucleotides: TGTGCCAGCATTCCAGGGATCGATTATGGCTACACCTTC. This rearrangement joins TRBV6-6 to TRBJ1-2, with D perhaps matching TRBD1 (5 bases). Germline CDR1 and CDR2: MNHNY and SVGAGI (reference sequence). Trimming pared 7 bases from V and 5 bases from J, leaving 14 bases between. This CDR3 is 13 amino acids long.

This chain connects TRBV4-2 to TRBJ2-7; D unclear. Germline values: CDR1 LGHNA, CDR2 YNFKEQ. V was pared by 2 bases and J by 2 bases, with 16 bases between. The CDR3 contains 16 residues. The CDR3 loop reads CASSQLLDIRTYEQYF. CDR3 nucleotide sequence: TGTGCCAGCAGCCAACTTCTCGATATCCGCACCTACGAGCAGTACTTC.

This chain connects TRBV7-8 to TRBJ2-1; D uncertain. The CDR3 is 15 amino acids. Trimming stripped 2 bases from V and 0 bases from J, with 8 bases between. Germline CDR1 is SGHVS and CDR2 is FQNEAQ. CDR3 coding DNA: TGTGCCAGCAGCTTATACTCTAGCTCCTACAATGAGCAGTTCTTC. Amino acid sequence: CASSLYSSSYNEQFF.

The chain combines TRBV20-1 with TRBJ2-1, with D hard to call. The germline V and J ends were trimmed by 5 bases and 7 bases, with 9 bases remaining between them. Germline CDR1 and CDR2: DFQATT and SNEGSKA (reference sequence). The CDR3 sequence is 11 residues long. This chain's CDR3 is CSAGPGNEQFF. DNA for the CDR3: TGCAGTGCTGGGCCGGGTAATGAGCAGTTCTTC.

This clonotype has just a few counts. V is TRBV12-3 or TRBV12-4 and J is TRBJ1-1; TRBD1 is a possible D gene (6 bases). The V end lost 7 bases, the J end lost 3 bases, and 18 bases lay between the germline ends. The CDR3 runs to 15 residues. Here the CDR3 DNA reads TGTGCCAGCACCTGGGAGGTGGGACACCACACTGAAGCTTTCTTT. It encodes CASTWEVGHHTEAFF.

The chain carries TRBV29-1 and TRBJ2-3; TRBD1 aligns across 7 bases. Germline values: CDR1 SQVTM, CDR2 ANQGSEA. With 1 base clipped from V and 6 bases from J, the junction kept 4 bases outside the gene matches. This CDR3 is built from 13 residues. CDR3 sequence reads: CSVEARGWDTQYF. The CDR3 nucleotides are TGCAGCGTTGAAGCCAGGGGGTGGGATACGCAGTATTTT.

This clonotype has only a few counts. The CDR3 here is CASSQNRGNTGELFF. CDR3 DNA: TGCGCCAGCAGCCAAAATCGAGGTAACACCGGGGAGCTGTTTTTT. The chain links TRBV5-1 to TRBJ2-2; the D is unclear. The CDR3 has 15 residues. The germline CDR1 and CDR2 sequences are SGHRS and YFSETQ. Trimming took 4 bases from V and 2 from J, leaving 12 bases between them. The whole variable domain, remainder taken from reference TRBV5-1 and TRBJ2-2, is KAGVTQTPRYLIKTRGQQVTLSCSPISGHRSVSWYQQTPGQGLQFLFEYFSETQRNKGNFPGRFSGRQFSNSRSEMNVSTLELGDSALYLCASSQNRGNTGELFFGEGSRLTVL.

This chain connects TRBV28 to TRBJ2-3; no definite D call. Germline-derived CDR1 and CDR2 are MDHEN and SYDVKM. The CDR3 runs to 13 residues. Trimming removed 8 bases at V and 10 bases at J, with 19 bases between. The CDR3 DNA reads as TGTGCCAGCCACAAGCCGGCAAGCAGAGCGCAGTATTTT. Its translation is CASHKPASRAQYF.

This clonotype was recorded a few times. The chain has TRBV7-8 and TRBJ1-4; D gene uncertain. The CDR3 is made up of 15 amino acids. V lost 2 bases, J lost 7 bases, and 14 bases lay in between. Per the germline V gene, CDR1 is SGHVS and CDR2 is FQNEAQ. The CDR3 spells CASSLNSPYGEKLFF. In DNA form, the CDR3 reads TGTGCCAGCAGCTTAAACAGTCCCTATGGTGAAAAACTGTTTTTT.

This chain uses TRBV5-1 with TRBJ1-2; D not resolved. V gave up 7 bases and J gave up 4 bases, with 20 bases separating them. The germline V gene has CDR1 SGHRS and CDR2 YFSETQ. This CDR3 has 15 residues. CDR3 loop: CASGPFPGEGYGYTF. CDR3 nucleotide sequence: TGCGCCAGCGGTCCCTTCCCGGGTGAGGGCTATGGCTACACCTTC.

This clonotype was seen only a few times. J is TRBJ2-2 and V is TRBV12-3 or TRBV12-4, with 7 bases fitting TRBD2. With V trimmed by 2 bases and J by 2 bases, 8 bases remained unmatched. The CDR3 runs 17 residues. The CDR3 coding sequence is TGTGCCAGCAGTTTAAAAGCGGGAAGGGGAAACACCGGGGAGCTGTTTTTT. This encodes CASSLKAGRGNTGELFF.